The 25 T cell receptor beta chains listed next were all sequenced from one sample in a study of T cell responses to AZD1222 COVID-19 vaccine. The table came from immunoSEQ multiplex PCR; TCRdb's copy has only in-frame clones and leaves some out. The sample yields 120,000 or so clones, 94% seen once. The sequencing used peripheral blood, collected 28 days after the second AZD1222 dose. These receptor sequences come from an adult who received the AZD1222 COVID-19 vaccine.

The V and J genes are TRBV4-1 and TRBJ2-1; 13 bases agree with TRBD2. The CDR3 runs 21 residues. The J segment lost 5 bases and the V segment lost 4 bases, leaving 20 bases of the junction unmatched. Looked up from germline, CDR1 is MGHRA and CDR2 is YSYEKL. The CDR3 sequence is CASSLSPLPGLAGRANNEQFF. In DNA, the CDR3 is TGCGCCAGCAGCCTCTCACCTCTACCGGGACTAGCGGGGCGCGCTAACAATGAGCAGTTCTTC.

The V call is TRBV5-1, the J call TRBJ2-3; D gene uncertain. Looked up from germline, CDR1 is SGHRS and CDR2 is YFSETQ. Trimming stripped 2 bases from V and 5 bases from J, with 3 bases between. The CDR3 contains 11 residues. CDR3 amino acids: CASSFGDTQYF. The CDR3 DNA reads TGCGCCAGCAGCTTCGGAGATACGCAGTATTTT.

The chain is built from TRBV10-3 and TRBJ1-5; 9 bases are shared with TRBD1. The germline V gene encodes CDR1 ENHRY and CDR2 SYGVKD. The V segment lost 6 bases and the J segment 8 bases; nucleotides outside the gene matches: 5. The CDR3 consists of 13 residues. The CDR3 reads CAIRPGQGEPQHF. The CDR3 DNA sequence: TGTGCCATCAGGCCGGGACAGGGAGAGCCCCAGCATTTT.

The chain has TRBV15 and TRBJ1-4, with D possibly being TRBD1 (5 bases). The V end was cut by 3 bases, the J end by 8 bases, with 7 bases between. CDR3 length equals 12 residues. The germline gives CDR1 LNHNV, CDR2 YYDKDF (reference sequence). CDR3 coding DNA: TGTGCCACCAGCAGTTGGGGGGAAAAACTGTTTTTT. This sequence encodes CATSSWGEKLFF.

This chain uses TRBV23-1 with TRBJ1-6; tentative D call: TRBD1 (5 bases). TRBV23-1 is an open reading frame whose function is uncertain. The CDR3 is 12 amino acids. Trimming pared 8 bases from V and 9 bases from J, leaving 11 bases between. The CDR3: CASGGEGSPLHF. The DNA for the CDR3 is TGCGCCAGCGGGGGGGAGGGTTCACCCCTCCACTTT.

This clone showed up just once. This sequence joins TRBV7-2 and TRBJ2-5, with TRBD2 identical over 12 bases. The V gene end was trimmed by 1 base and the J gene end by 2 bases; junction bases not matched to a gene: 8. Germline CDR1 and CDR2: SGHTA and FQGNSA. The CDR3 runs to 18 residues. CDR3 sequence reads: CASSLEGLLAGGQETQYF. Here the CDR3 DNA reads TGTGCCAGCAGCTTAGAGGGTTTGCTAGCGGGGGGGCAAGAGACCCAGTACTTC.

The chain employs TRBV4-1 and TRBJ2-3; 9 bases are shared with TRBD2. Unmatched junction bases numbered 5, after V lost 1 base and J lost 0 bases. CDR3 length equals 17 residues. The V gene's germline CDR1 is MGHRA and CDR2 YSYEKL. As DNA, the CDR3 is TGCGCCAGCAGCCAAGCTACTAGCGGGCCGAGCACAGATACGCAGTATTTT. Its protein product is CASSQATSGPSTDTQYF.

The CDR3 region has the DNA TGTGCCGCAGGGGGGGATCGCTCTGGAAACACCATATATTTT. Translating gives CAAGGDRSGNTIYF. The gene calls are TRBV6-5 and TRBJ1-3; 7 bases agree with TRBD1. V lost 11 bases to trimming and J lost 0 bases; unmatched junction nucleotides: 7. The germline V gene encodes CDR1 MNHEY and CDR2 SVGAGI. The CDR3 has 14 residues.

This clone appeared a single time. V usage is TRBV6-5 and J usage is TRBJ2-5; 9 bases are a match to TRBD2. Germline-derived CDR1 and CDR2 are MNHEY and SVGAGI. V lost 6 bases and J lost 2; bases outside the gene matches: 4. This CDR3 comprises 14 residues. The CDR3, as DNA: TGTGCCAGCAGCTGGACTAGCGCACAAGAGACCCAGTACTTC. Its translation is CASSWTSAQETQYF.

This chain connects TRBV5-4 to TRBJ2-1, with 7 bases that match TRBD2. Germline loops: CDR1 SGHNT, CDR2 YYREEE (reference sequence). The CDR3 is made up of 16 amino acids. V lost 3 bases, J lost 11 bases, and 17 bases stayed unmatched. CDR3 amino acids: CASSSKSAGVLAKQFF. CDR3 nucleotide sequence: TGTGCCAGCAGCTCGAAGTCGGCGGGAGTTTTGGCCAAGCAGTTCTTC.

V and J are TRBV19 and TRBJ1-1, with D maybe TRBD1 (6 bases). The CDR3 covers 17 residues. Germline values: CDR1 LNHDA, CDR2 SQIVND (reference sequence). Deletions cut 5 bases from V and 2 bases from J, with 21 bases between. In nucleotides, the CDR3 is TGTGCCAGTAGTCCCCACCTACAGGGTTCGGGTAACACTGAAGCTTTCTTT. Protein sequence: CASSPHLQGSGNTEAFF. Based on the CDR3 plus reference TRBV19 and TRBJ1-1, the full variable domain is DGGITQSPKYLFRKEGQNVTLSCEQNLNHDAMYWYRQDPGQGLRLIYYSQIVNDFQKGDIAEGYSVSREKKESFPLTVTSAQKNPTAFYLCASSPHLQGSGNTEAFFGQGTRLTVV.

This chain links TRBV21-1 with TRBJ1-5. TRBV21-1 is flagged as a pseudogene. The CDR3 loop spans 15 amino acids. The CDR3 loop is CASSKVGGKNQPQHF. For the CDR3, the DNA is TGTGCCAGCAGCAAAGTAGGTGGGAAAAATCAGCCCCAGCATTTT.

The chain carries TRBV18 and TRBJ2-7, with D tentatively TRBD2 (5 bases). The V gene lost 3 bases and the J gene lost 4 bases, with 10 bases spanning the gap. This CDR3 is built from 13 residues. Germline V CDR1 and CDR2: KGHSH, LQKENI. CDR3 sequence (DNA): TGTGCCAGCTCACCTGAGGGAAAGTACGAGCAGTACTTC. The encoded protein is CASSPEGKYEQYF. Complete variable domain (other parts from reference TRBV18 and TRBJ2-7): NAGVMQNPRHLVRRRGQEARLRCSPMKGHSHVYWYRQLPEEGLKFMVYLQKENIIDESGMPKERFSAEFPKEGPSILRIQQVVRGDSAAYFCASSPEGKYEQYFGPGTRLTVT.

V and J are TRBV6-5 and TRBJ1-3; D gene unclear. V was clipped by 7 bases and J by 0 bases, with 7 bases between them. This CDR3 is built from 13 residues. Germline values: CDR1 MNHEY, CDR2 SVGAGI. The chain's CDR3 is CASTPSSGNTIYF. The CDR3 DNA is TGTGCCAGCACGCCGAGCTCTGGAAACACCATATATTTT.

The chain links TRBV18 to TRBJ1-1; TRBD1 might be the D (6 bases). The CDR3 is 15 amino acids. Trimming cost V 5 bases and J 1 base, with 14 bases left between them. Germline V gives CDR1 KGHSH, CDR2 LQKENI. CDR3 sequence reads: CASSDYEGGNTEAFF. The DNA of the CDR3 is TGTGCCAGCTCAGATTATGAGGGGGGGAACACTGAAGCTTTCTTT.

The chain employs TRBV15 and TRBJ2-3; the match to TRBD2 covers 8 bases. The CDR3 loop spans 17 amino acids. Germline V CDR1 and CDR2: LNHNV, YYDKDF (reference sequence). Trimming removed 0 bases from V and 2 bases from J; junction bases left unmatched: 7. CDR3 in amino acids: CATSRESKRGLTDTQYF. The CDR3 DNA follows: TGTGCCACCAGCAGAGAGAGCAAGCGGGGGCTCACAGATACGCAGTATTTT. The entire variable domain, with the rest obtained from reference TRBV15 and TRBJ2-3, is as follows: DAMVIQNPRYQVTQFGKPVTLSCSQTLNHNVMYWYQQKSSQAPKLLFHYYDKDFNNEADTPDNFQSRRPNTSFCFLDIRSPGLGDTAMYLCATSRESKRGLTDTQYFGPGTRLTVL.

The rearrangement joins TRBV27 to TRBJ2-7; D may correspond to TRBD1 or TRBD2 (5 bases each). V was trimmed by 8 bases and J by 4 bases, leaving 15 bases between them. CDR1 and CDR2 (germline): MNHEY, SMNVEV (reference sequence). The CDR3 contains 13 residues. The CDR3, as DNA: TGTGCCAGCCGTGACCTGGGGGAATACGAGCAGTACTTC. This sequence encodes CASRDLGEYEQYF.

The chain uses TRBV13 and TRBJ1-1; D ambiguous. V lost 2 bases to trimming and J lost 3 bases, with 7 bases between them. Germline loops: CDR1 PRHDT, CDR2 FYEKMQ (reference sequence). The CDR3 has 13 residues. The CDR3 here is CASSLFKDTEAFF. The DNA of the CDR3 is TGTGCCAGCAGCTTATTCAAGGACACTGAAGCTTTCTTT.

In DNA form, the CDR3 reads TGCAGCGTCAGACACGGGGGCGCACCTAATGAAAAACTGTTTTTT. Its protein product is CSVRHGGAPNEKLFF. The V and J genes are TRBV29-1 and TRBJ1-4; perhaps TRBD1 as D (6 bases). Trimming removed 6 bases from V and 3 bases from J, with 17 bases in between. The CDR3 loop spans 15 amino acids. Looked up from germline, CDR1 is SQVTM and CDR2 is ANQGSEA.

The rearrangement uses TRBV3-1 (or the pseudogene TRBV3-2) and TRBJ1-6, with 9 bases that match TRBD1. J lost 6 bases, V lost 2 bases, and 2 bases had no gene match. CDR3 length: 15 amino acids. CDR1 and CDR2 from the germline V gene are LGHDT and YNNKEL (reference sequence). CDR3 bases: TGTGCCAGCAGCCAAAACAGGGGGCGTAATTCACCCCTCCACTTT. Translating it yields CASSQNRGRNSPLHF.

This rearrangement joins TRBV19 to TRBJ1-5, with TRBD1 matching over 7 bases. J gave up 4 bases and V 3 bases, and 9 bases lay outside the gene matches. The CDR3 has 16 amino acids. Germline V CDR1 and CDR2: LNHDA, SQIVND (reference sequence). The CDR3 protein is CASSMGAGGPNQPQHF. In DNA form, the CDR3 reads TGTGCCAGTAGTATGGGTGCAGGGGGGCCGAATCAGCCCCAGCATTTT.

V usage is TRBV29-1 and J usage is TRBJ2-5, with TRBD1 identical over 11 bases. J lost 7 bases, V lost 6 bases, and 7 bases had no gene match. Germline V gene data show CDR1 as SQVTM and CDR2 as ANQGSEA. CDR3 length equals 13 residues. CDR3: CSVDRGLAGTQYF. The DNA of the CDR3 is TGCAGCGTGGACAGGGGGCTGGCGGGGACCCAGTACTTC.

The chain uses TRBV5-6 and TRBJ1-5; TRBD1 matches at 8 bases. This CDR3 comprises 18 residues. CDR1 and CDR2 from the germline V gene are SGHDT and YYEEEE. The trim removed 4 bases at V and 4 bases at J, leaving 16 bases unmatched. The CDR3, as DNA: TGTGCCAGCAGCACGAACCGACAGGGGCCCACCGGGAATCAGCCCCAGCATTTT. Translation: CASSTNRQGPTGNQPQHF.

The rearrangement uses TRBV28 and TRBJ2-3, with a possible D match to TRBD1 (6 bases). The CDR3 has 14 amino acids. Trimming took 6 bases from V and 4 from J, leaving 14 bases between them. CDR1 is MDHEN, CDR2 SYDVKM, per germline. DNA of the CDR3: TGTGCCAGCAGATTCCGTACAGGGCCAGATACGCAGTATTTT. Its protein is CASRFRTGPDTQYF.

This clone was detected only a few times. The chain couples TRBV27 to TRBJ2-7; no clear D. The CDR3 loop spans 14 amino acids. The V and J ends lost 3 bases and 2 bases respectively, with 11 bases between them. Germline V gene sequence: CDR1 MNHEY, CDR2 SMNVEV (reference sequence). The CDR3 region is CASSFLASAYEQYF. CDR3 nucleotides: TGTGCCAGCAGTTTCCTGGCCTCCGCCTACGAGCAGTACTTC.